Listed here are 18 T cell receptor beta chains from one sample, sequenced in a study of OX40 agonist ivuxolimab in advanced cancers. Here immunoSEQ multiplex PCR was the method, and the copy in TCRdb shows in-frame clones only, minus some. The sample holds around 67,000 clones, 83% seen once. The material was CD4+ or CD8+ T cells sorted from blood, obtained in a trial of the OX40 agonist ivuxolimab. Every receptor here comes from an adult with an advanced solid tumor such as melanoma, head and neck, liver or kidney cancer.

The chain links TRBV9 to TRBJ2-1; unclear D gene. The CDR3 spans 16 residues. Germline assignment: CDR1 SGDLS and CDR2 YYNGEE. The V and J ends lost 0 bases and 0 bases respectively, with 10 bases between them. CDR3 loop: CASSVGQISSYNEQFF. Here the CDR3 DNA reads TGTGCCAGCAGCGTAGGGCAGATCAGCTCCTACAATGAGCAGTTCTTC.

This clone was counted once. The CDR3 loop reads CAWSTSTVYNEQFF. The CDR3 region has the DNA TGTGCCTGGAGTACCAGCACGGTCTACAATGAGCAGTTCTTC. The chain employs TRBV30 and TRBJ2-1; D is unclear. The germline V and J ends were trimmed by 2 bases and 3 bases, with 11 bases remaining between them. CDR3 size: 14 residues. Germline V CDR1 and CDR2: GTSNPN, SVGIG (reference sequence).

This sequence joins TRBV11-2 and TRBJ1-2, with D unresolved. V was pared by 1 base and J by 0 bases, with 9 bases between. The CDR3 extends over 15 amino acids. CDR1 SGHAT and CDR2 FQNNGV come from the germline V gene. The CDR3 bases are TGTGCCAGCAGCTTAGTGTCAGTGACTAACTATGGCTACACCTTC. Its translation: CASSLVSVTNYGYTF.

There are a few counts of this clone. The chain is built from TRBV4-1 and TRBJ1-4; 10 positions agree with TRBD1. V shed 0 bases and J 6 bases; nucleotides not matched to a gene: 1. Germline-derived CDR1 and CDR2 are MGHRA and YSYEKL. This CDR3 comprises 15 residues. The CDR3 sequence: CASSQEGTGDEKLFF. The CDR3 DNA reads TGCGCCAGCAGCCAAGAAGGGACAGGGGATGAAAAACTGTTTTTT.

This clone was found a few times. V gene TRBV5-6 combines with J gene TRBJ2-1; D is unclear. This CDR3 is built from 11 residues. The germline V gene encodes CDR1 SGHDT and CDR2 YYEEEE. Trimming removed 0 bases from V and 10 bases from J, with 5 bases in between. CDR3 nucleotides: TGTGCCAGCAGCTTGGGAGTCGAGCAGTTCTTC. This gives the protein CASSLGVEQFF.

The V gene is TRBV7-8, the J gene TRBJ2-5; D remains unclear. V was clipped by 4 bases and J by 0 bases, with 12 bases between them. The germline V gene has CDR1 SGHVS and CDR2 FQNEAQ. The CDR3 loop spans 15 amino acids. In DNA, the CDR3 is TGTGCCAGCAGCTCCCCATACCTGTACCAAGAGACCCAGTACTTC. Protein sequence: CASSSPYLYQETQYF.

The chain joins TRBV27 to TRBJ2-3; 14 bases match TRBD2. The CDR3 sequence is 15 residues long. Germline V gives CDR1 MNHEY, CDR2 SMNVEV (reference sequence). Trimming took 5 bases from V and 8 from J; bases not matched to a gene: 6. Here the CDR3 reads CASSTGTSGSPTQYF. Written as DNA, the CDR3 is TGTGCCAGCAGTACCGGGACTAGCGGGAGTCCTACGCAGTATTTT.

The V call is TRBV6-5, the J call TRBJ2-7, with 8 positions matching TRBD1. Germline V gives CDR1 MNHEY, CDR2 SVGAGI. J lost 6 bases, V lost 6 bases, and 4 bases had no gene match. The CDR3 has 12 residues. CDR3 amino acids: CASSQGTGEQYF. The CDR3 DNA reads as TGTGCCAGCAGCCAAGGGACAGGCGAGCAGTACTTC.

This clone showed up just a few times. This chain uses TRBV6-6 with TRBJ1-2, with D possibly TRBD1 on 5 matching bases. The CDR3 runs to 13 residues. CDR1 is MNHNY and CDR2 is SVGAGI in the germline V gene (reference sequence). The V and J ends lost 10 bases and 5 bases respectively, with 17 bases between them. CDR3 region: CATGNSSWYGYTF. In nucleotides, the CDR3 is TGTGCCACAGGGAATAGCAGCTGGTATGGCTACACCTTC.

The chain employs TRBV6-1 and TRBJ2-3; weak D call: TRBD2 (5 bases). The V and J ends lost 2 bases and 2 bases respectively, with 11 bases between them. The CDR3 is made up of 15 amino acids. CDR1 is MNHNS, CDR2 SASEGT, per germline. The CDR3 DNA reads TGTGCCAGCAGTGAACTACGGGGAGACACAGATACGCAGTATTTT. Its protein product is CASSELRGDTDTQYF.

The V gene is TRBV5-8, the J gene TRBJ2-7; TRBD2 aligns across 10 bases. This CDR3 is built from 16 residues. V was pared by 4 bases and J by 7 bases, with 14 bases of the junction left unmatched. Germline CDR1 reads SGHTS; CDR2 reads YDEGEE. The CDR3 DNA is TGTGCCAGCAGCCGAAAGGGACTAGCGATCAGTAGGGAGCAGTACTTC. It encodes CASSRKGLAISREQYF.

This chain uses TRBV10-3 with TRBJ2-1; 10 bases line up with TRBD2. The CDR3 totals 16 residues. The V segment lost 5 bases and the J segment 8 bases; nucleotides outside the gene matches: 12. Germline assignment: CDR1 ENHRY and CDR2 SYGVKD. The CDR3 reads CAISPASSGGMHEQFF. CDR3 nucleotides: TGTGCCATCAGTCCGGCCTCTAGCGGGGGTATGCATGAGCAGTTCTTC.

The chain links TRBV5-1 to TRBJ1-2; TRBD1 matches at 7 bases. CDR1 and CDR2 from the germline V gene are SGHRS and YFSETQ. CDR3 length: 16 amino acids. J lost 1 base, V lost 1 base, and 7 bases had no gene match. CDR3 loop: CASSLRDSELNYGYTF. CDR3 DNA sequence: TGCGCCAGCAGCTTGCGGGACAGCGAGCTTAACTATGGCTACACCTTC.

The V and J genes are TRBV5-6 and TRBJ2-7; D may be TRBD1 (5 bases). Germline V gene data show CDR1 as SGHDT and CDR2 as YYEEEE. The CDR3 spans 14 residues. V gave up 0 bases and J gave up 3 bases, with 10 bases separating them. CDR3 in amino acids: CASSLGGRIYEQYF. The DNA of the CDR3 is TGTGCCAGCAGCTTGGGGGGCAGGATCTACGAGCAGTACTTC.

The CDR3 bases are TGCGCCAGCAGCTTGGTAGGGACAGGGGCGTACGAGCAGTACTTC. Its translation: CASSLVGTGAYEQYF. The V call is TRBV5-1, the J call TRBJ2-7, with 10 bases identical to TRBD1. After removal of 0 bases from V and 4 bases from J, the junction contained 4 bases not matched to a gene. Per the germline V gene, CDR1 is SGHRS and CDR2 is YFSETQ. This CDR3 has 15 amino acids.

This clone was counted between two and nine times. This chain uses TRBV6-6 with TRBJ1-2, with a weak D call TRBD1 (6 bases). Trimming cost V 0 bases and J 6 bases, with 11 bases left between them. Germline values: CDR1 MNHNY, CDR2 SVGAGI (reference sequence). The CDR3 extends over 14 amino acids. This CDR3 reads CASSYSAQGNGYTF. DNA of the CDR3: TGTGCCAGCAGTTACTCGGCACAGGGAAATGGCTACACCTTC.

The chain joins TRBV28 to TRBJ2-2; 7 bases fit TRBD1. V dropped 3 bases and J dropped 6; count of bases not matched to a gene: 7. Germline CDR1 MDHEN, CDR2 SYDVKM. The CDR3 spans 15 residues. CDR3 residues: CASSFAQGTAGELFF. CDR3 coding DNA: TGTGCCAGCAGTTTTGCTCAGGGGACAGCCGGGGAGCTGTTTTTT.

V and J are TRBV20-1 and TRBJ2-5, with D uncertain. The DNA end lines up better with TRBJ2-7; the J call may be wrong. The CDR3 spans 11 residues. Germline V CDR1 and CDR2: DFQATT, SNEGSKA (reference sequence). The CDR3 DNA reads as TGCAGTGCTAGAGGGGGATACGAGCAGTACTTC. Its protein is CSARGGYEQYF.